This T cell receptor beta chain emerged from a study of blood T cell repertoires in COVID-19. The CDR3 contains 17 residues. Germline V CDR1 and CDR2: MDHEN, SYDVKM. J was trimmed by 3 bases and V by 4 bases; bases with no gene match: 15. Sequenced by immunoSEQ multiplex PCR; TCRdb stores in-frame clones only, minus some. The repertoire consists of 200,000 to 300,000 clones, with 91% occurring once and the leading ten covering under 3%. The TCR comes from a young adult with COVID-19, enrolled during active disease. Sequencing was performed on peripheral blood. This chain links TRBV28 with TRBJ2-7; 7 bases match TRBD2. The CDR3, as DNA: TGTGCCAGCAGTTCCTCTCTTAGGCGGGAGTATATCTACGAGCAGTACTTC. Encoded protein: CASSSSLRREYIYEQYF. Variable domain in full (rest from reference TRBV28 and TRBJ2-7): DVKVTQSSRYLVKRTGEKVFLECVQDMDHENMFWYRQDPGLGLRLIYFSYDVKMKEKGDIPEGYSVSREKKERFSLILESASTNQTSMYLCASSSSLRREYIYEQYFGPGTRLTVT.